This T cell receptor (beta chain) came from a study of T cells in Graves' hyperthyroidism and ophthalmopathy. Study information: Pretreatment peripheral blood was obtained at initial diagnosis. General study points: The model predicted ophthalmopathy a median approximately 6.3 months before onset.

TCR beta CDR3 sequences were amplified from RNA transcripts. A first-round RT-PCR of the TCR CDR3 used the HTBI primer set. TCRdb processed the multiplex PCR reads anew with MiXCR; each CDR3 protein has one entry. Of about 290,000 distinct CDR3 sequences in the sample, approximately 15% were seen once. This clonotype was counted many times. The antigen is undetermined. In germline, CDR1 is MNHNS, CDR2 SASEGT. J lost 2 bases, V lost 6 bases, and 7 bases had no gene match. The CDR3 totals 16 residues. A NOSPECS grade of at least 4, a Clinical Activity Score of at least 3 and duration under 3 months were recorded in ophthalmopathy patients.

This clonotype was sampled from an older woman with Graves' ophthalmopathy. This chain links TRBV6-1 with TRBJ2-5; 12 bases are shared with TRBD2. The material sequenced was blood. The CDR3 DNA follows: TGTGCCAGCAGCTACGGACTAGCGGGAAAGCAAGAGACCCAGTACTTC. It is translated as CASSYGLAGKQETQYF.